This passage covers 29 T cell receptor beta chains from one sample sequenced in a study of blood T cell repertoires in COVID-19. TCRdb's table, derived via immunoSEQ multiplex PCR, lists solely in-frame clones and lacks some. This sample has some 87,000 clones, with around 83% found just once. Specimen: peripheral blood. The source of these receptors is an elderly man with active or convalescent COVID-19.

The chain has TRBV3-1 (or the pseudogene TRBV3-2) and TRBJ2-7, with 8 nucleotides matching TRBD2. There are 15 residues in the CDR3. Germline values: CDR1 LGHDT, CDR2 YNNKEL (reference sequence). Trimming at V came to 4 bases and at J to 2 bases, leaving 7 bases not matched to a gene. In DNA form, the CDR3 reads TGTGCCAGCAGCCCCGGACTAGCTCCGACCTACGAGCAGTACTTC. Translating it yields CASSPGLAPTYEQYF.

This chain uses TRBV14 with TRBJ2-1; TRBD2 agrees at 8 bases. V shed 2 bases, J shed 8 bases, and the junction held 20 bases outside the gene matches. Germline V gene lookup returns CDR1 SGHDN and CDR2 FVKESK. CDR3 size: 19 residues. CDR3 sequence reads: CASSQFAWPSGSSLDEQFF. The CDR3 nucleotides read TGTGCCAGCAGCCAATTCGCCTGGCCAAGCGGGAGTTCTTTAGATGAGCAGTTCTTC. The variable domain in full, completed from reference TRBV14 and TRBJ2-1, reads EAGVTQFPSHSVIEKGQTVTLRCDPISGHDNLYWYRRVMGKEIKFLLHFVKESKQDESGMPNNRFLAERTGGTYSTLKVQPAELEDSGVYFCASSQFAWPSGSSLDEQFFGPGTRLTVL.

This clone occurred a few times. This chain links TRBV11-3 with TRBJ2-3, with D perhaps TRBD1 (6 bases). Per the germline V gene, CDR1 is SGHNT and CDR2 is YENEEA. The V end lost 5 bases, the J end lost 1 base, and 10 bases lay between the germline ends. The CDR3 is made up of 14 amino acids. The CDR3: CASSPRQGTDTQYF. For the CDR3, the DNA is TGTGCCAGCAGCCCCCGACAGGGCACAGATACGCAGTATTTT.

This clone was observed once. V usage is TRBV2 and J usage is TRBJ2-5; 7 nucleotides match TRBD2. V lost 6 bases to trimming and J lost 1 base; unmatched junction nucleotides: 8. Germline CDR1 SNHLY, CDR2 FYNNEI. The length of the CDR3 is 15 residues. As DNA, the CDR3 is TGTGCCAGCAGCGGACCGCTAGCGGTCCAAGAGACCCAGTACTTC. It codes for CASSGPLAVQETQYF.

The chain is built from TRBV6-5 and TRBJ1-2, with 7 bases identical to TRBD1. CDR3 length: 15 residues. Germline CDR1 and CDR2: MNHEY and SVGAGI. V was clipped by 2 bases and J by 4 bases; unmatched bases: 7. The CDR3 DNA follows: TGTGCCAGCAGTTACAGGGGGGACAGAGGCTATGGCTACACCTTC. Protein product: CASSYRGDRGYGYTF.

The V and J genes are TRBV21-1 and TRBJ2-7; the table's D call of TRBD1 was not tested on the DNA. TRBV21-1 is a listed pseudogene. This CDR3 contains 15 residues. CDR3 in DNA: TGTGCCAGCAGCAAAGTGTCCGGCAGGACCTACGAGCAGTACTTC. This translates into CASSKVSGRTYEQYF.

The chain recombines TRBV2 with TRBJ2-3; D is undetermined. Germline-derived CDR1 and CDR2 are SNHLY and FYNNEI. The germline V and J ends were trimmed by 10 bases and 4 bases, with 12 bases remaining between them. This CDR3 is 12 amino acids long. CDR3 nucleotides: TGTGCCACCAAACTAAGCGCAGATACGCAGTATTTT. Translating gives CATKLSADTQYF.

The genes are TRBV30 and TRBJ2-3; D gene unclear. Germline lookup yields CDR1 GTSNPN and CDR2 SVGIG (reference sequence). Between the trimmed V and J ends, which lost 2 bases and 2 bases, there was a span of 5 bases. The CDR3 loop spans 12 amino acids. DNA for the CDR3: TGTGCCTGGAGTCCATCCACAGATACGCAGTATTTT. Protein product: CAWSPSTDTQYF.

This sequence joins TRBV3-1 (or the pseudogene TRBV3-2) and TRBJ2-7; D unresolved. The germline V gene encodes CDR1 LGHDT and CDR2 YNNKEL (reference sequence). The CDR3 is 14 residues long. The V gene lost 4 bases and the J gene lost 0 bases, with 10 bases spanning the gap. CDR3 amino acids: CASSPLRFSYEQYF. For the CDR3, the DNA is TGTGCCAGCAGCCCCCTCCGTTTCTCCTACGAGCAGTACTTC.

This clone was seen more than once but under ten times. The CDR3 here is CASRDSGGPSEKLFF. In DNA form, the CDR3 reads TGTGCCAGCAGGGATTCAGGGGGCCCAAGTGAAAAACTGTTTTTT. The V call is TRBV2, the J call TRBJ1-4, with 8 positions matching TRBD1. The germline gives CDR1 SNHLY, CDR2 FYNNEI. The J segment lost 7 bases and the V segment lost 6 bases, leaving 10 bases of the junction unmatched. The length of the CDR3 is 15 residues. The full variable domain, rest sourced from reference TRBV2 and TRBJ1-4, is EPEVTQTPSHQVTQMGQEVILRCVPISNHLYFYWYRQILGQKVEFLVSFYNNEISEKSEIFDDQFSVERPDGSNFTLKIRSTKLEDSAMYFCASRDSGGPSEKLFFGSGTQLSVL.

V and J are TRBV7-2 and TRBJ2-1, with 10 bases identical to TRBD1. The CDR3 is 17 residues long. Germline values: CDR1 SGHTA, CDR2 FQGNSA. J lost 8 bases, V lost 4 bases, and 14 bases had no gene match. The CDR3 region has the DNA TGTGCCAGCAGCTCCAGGATGACCGGGACAGGGGAAGATGAGCAGTTCTTC. Translating gives CASSSRMTGTGEDEQFF. The variable domain in full, with the rest retrieved from reference TRBV7-2 and TRBJ2-1, is GAGVSQSPSNKVTEKGKDVELRCDPISGHTALYWYRQSLGQGLEFLIYFQGNSAPDKSGLPSDRFSAERTGGSVSTLTIQRTQQEDSAVYLCASSSRMTGTGEDEQFFGPGTRLTVL.

This clone has only a few counts. This chain joins TRBV6-1 and TRBJ1-3; D is uncertain. Germline V gene lookup returns CDR1 MNHNS and CDR2 SASEGT. V shed 2 bases and J shed 4 bases, with 12 bases lying between them. CDR3 size: 15 residues. CDR3 region: CASSEFEGTGNTIYF. CDR3 sequence (DNA): TGTGCCAGCAGTGAATTCGAGGGAACAGGAAACACCATATATTTT.

The chain is built from TRBV5-6 and TRBJ2-3, with D possibly matching TRBD1 (6 bases). The CDR3 consists of 13 residues. Trimming shortened V by 4 bases and J by 6 bases, and 12 bases separated the two germline ends. The germline V gene encodes CDR1 SGHDT and CDR2 YYEEEE. The CDR3 bases are TGTGCCAGCAGCCCCGGGACACCTGATACGCAGTATTTT. Its protein is CASSPGTPDTQYF. Full variable domain (missing parts from reference TRBV5-6 and TRBJ2-3): DAGVTQSPTHLIKTRGQQVTLRCSPKSGHDTVSWYQQALGQGPQFIFQYYEEEERQRGNFPDRFSGHQFPNYSSELNVNALLLGDSALYLCASSPGTPDTQYFGPGTRLTVL.

The chain links TRBV9 to TRBJ1-3; 8 positions match TRBD1. This CDR3 spans 15 amino acids. The V segment lost 4 bases and the J segment 4 bases; nucleotides outside the gene matches: 7. Germline CDR1 is SGDLS and CDR2 is YYNGEE. CDR3 protein: CASSQDRVSGNTIYF. In nucleotides, the CDR3 is TGTGCCAGCAGCCAGGACAGGGTTTCGGGAAACACCATATATTTT.

V gene TRBV7-2 combines with J gene TRBJ1-1; D perhaps matches TRBD1 (5 bases). CDR3 length equals 15 residues. The germline V gene has CDR1 SGHTA and CDR2 FQGNSA. With 2 bases removed from V and 0 bases from J, the gap between germline ends came to 10 bases. This CDR3 reads CASSLQGVMNTEAFF. CDR3 sequence (DNA): TGTGCCAGCAGCTTACAGGGCGTCATGAACACTGAAGCTTTCTTT.

This clone is a singleton in its sample. The J gene is TRBJ1-1, the V gene TRBV6-5, with TRBD1 as a possible D gene (5 bases). Per the germline V gene, CDR1 is MNHEY and CDR2 is SVGAGI. The CDR3 is 13 amino acids. Trimming removed 7 bases at V and 0 bases at J, with 9 bases between. CDR3 loop: CASTMTVNTEAFF. The CDR3 DNA reads as TGTGCCAGCACTATGACAGTGAACACTGAAGCTTTCTTT.

The genes are TRBV6-5 and TRBJ2-7; 11 bases are shared with TRBD2. There are 14 residues in the CDR3. Germline trimming cut 6 bases from V and 0 bases from J; bases unmatched to any gene: 1. From germline, CDR1 is MNHEY and CDR2 SVGAGI. The DNA for the CDR3 is TGTGCCAGCAGAGGACTAGCGGGCTCCTACGAGCAGTACTTC. Residues: CASRGLAGSYEQYF.

CDR3 region: CASSHQNTDTQYF. The CDR3 DNA is TGTGCCAGCAGCCACCAAAACACAGATACGCAGTATTTT. V usage is TRBV3-1 (or the pseudogene TRBV3-2) and J usage is TRBJ2-3, with D hard to call. The germline gives CDR1 LGHDT, CDR2 YNNKEL (reference sequence). Trimming left V 3 bases short and J 2 bases short, with 6 bases between. The CDR3 loop spans 13 amino acids.

This sequence joins TRBV4-1 and TRBJ2-5, with TRBD2 as a possible D gene (6 bases). The CDR3 length is 14 residues. V was trimmed by 1 base and J by 5 bases, leaving 11 bases between them. Germline V gives CDR1 MGHRA, CDR2 YSYEKL. The CDR3 spells CASSQVPGLETQYF. CDR3 sequence (DNA): TGCGCCAGCAGCCAAGTTCCGGGACTCGAGACCCAGTACTTC.

V gene TRBV3-1 (or the pseudogene TRBV3-2) combines with J gene TRBJ2-7; weak D call: TRBD1 (6 bases). Germline CDR1 and CDR2: LGHDT and YNNKEL (reference sequence). The CDR3 has 15 amino acids. V lost 0 bases to trimming and J lost 4 bases, with 13 bases between them. The CDR3 DNA reads TGTGCCAGCAGCCAAGATGGACAGATAGTATACGAGCAGTACTTC. This gives the protein CASSQDGQIVYEQYF.

This sequence joins TRBV2 and TRBJ1-1; 10 bases line up with TRBD1. Germline CDR1 SNHLY, CDR2 FYNNEI. V was pared by 7 bases and J by 6 bases, with 11 bases of the junction left unmatched. The CDR3 has 15 amino acids. The CDR3 DNA is TGTGCCAGCAAACGCGGGACAGGGGCGTTTTCTGAAGCTTTCTTT. Encoded protein: CASKRGTGAFSEAFF.

This clone was recorded once. V usage is TRBV5-1 and J usage is TRBJ1-1; possible D gene TRBD1, 5 bases. Trimming pared 3 bases from V and 1 base from J, leaving 19 bases between. CDR1 is SGHRS and CDR2 is YFSETQ in the germline V gene. This CDR3 contains 17 residues. CDR3 in amino acids: CASSSNYYIDRNTEAFF. The CDR3, as DNA: TGCGCCAGCAGCTCAAACTACTACATAGACAGGAACACTGAAGCTTTCTTT.

The rearrangement joins TRBV5-1 to TRBJ1-1; TRBD1 agrees at 9 bases. CDR1 is SGHRS, CDR2 YFSETQ, per germline. CDR3 size: 13 residues. Unmatched junction bases numbered 2, after V lost 3 bases and J lost 5 bases. CDR3 sequence reads: CASSSTGGTEAFF. The DNA of the CDR3 is TGCGCCAGCAGCTCGACAGGGGGTACTGAAGCTTTCTTT.

The rearrangement links TRBV7-9 to TRBJ2-2, with 14 bases that match TRBD2. The V and J ends lost 5 bases and 3 bases, in that order; junction bases with no gene match: 11. The CDR3 spans 19 residues. Germline lookup yields CDR1 SEHNR and CDR2 FQNEAQ (reference sequence). The DNA for the CDR3 is TGTGCCAGCAGCCCCGGGACTAGCGGGAGATTTATCGACACCGGGGAGCTGTTTTTT. Its translation is CASSPGTSGRFIDTGELFF.

The chain has TRBV4-2 and TRBJ2-3; the D is unclear. The germline CDR1 and CDR2 sequences are LGHNA and YNFKEQ. V shed 4 bases and J shed 1 base, with 18 bases lying between them. The CDR3 covers 17 residues. CDR3 amino acids: CASSPLWRGDRTDTQYF. The DNA of the CDR3 is TGTGCCAGCAGCCCCCTGTGGCGCGGAGACCGCACAGATACGCAGTATTTT.

The rearrangement joins TRBV20-1 to TRBJ1-2, with D possibly TRBD1 on 5 matching bases. The CDR3 length is 11 residues. Trimming left V 2 bases short and J 4 bases short, with 5 bases between. Per the germline V gene, CDR1 is DFQATT and CDR2 is SNEGSKA (reference sequence). The CDR3 coding sequence is TGCAGTGCTAGACAGGGCTATGGCTACACCTTC. The encoded protein is CSARQGYGYTF.

This rearrangement joins TRBV19 to TRBJ1-2; D is unresolved. The V gene's germline CDR1 is LNHDA and CDR2 SQIVND (reference sequence). The CDR3 extends over 16 amino acids. The V and J ends lost 2 bases and 4 bases respectively, with 17 bases between them. CDR3 loop: CASSIQAGSTIYGYTF. Written as DNA, the CDR3 is TGTGCCAGTAGTATACAAGCCGGGTCAACCATCTATGGCTACACCTTC.

CDR3 region: CASSPSGGSSYEQYF. The CDR3 DNA reads TGTGCCAGCAGCCCCAGCGGGGGGAGCTCCTACGAGCAGTACTTC. The chain recombines TRBV7-3 with TRBJ2-7; TRBD2 matches at 9 bases. CDR3 length equals 15 residues. Trimming removed 5 bases from V and 0 bases from J; junction bases left unmatched: 5. From germline, CDR1 is SGHTA and CDR2 FQGTGA. The full variable domain, rest sourced from reference TRBV7-3 and TRBJ2-7, is GAGVSQTPSNKVTEKGKYVELRCDPISGHTALYWYRQSLGQGPEFLIYFQGTGAADDSGLPNDRFFAVRPEGSVSTLKIQRTERGDSAVYLCASSPSGGSSYEQYFGPGTRLTVT.

The V gene is TRBV7-9, the J gene TRBJ2-7, with TRBD2 as a possible D gene (6 bases). V lost 3 bases and J 2 bases, leaving 11 bases between the germline ends. Germline CDR1 is SEHNR and CDR2 is FQNEAQ (reference sequence). This CDR3 spans 14 amino acids. The CDR3 reads CASSFAGSTYEQYF. CDR3 DNA sequence: TGTGCCAGCAGCTTCGCGGGATCCACCTACGAGCAGTACTTC.